The 2 T cell receptor beta chains listed next were all sequenced from one sample in a study of blood T cell repertoires in COVID-19. Sequencing used immunoSEQ multiplex PCR; TCRdb keeps in-frame clones, though not all of them. The table has fewer than 350,000 clones, roughly 87% seen once. Sample: peripheral blood. The receptors come from a man aged 30 to 39 with COVID-19, enrolled during active disease.

This clone was recorded only once. The chain joins TRBV6-5 to TRBJ2-3, with no clear D. Trimming cost V 4 bases and J 2 bases, with 10 bases left between them. The germline CDR1 and CDR2 sequences are MNHEY and SVGAGI. The CDR3 totals 14 residues. CDR3 in DNA: TGTGCCAGCAGTTTGCAACTAACCACAGATACGCAGTATTTT. Protein: CASSLQLTTDTQYF.

This clone appeared a single time. The V and J genes are TRBV19 and TRBJ1-1; 10 bases are shared with TRBD1. The germline CDR1 and CDR2 sequences are LNHDA and SQIVND (reference sequence). J gave up 5 bases and V 10 bases, and 7 bases lay outside the gene matches. The CDR3 is 13 residues long. CDR3 coding DNA: TGTGCCACCCGGGACAGGGGTTGGACTGAAGCTTTCTTT. Translated: CATRDRGWTEAFF.